This entry features one T cell receptor beta chain sequence. This entry comes from a study of technical replicates of blood from a handful of donors. The CDR3 has 16 amino acids. Trimming removed 5 bases at V and 8 bases at J, with 21 bases between. Germline V gene data show CDR1 as LNHNV and CDR2 as YYDKDF (reference sequence). Profiling relied on immunoSEQ multiplex PCR, and the TCRdb table lists in-frame clones only, not all of them. This table holds approximately 75,000 clones, roughly 92% found once. The chain carries TRBV15 and TRBJ1-4; no firm D call. Sequenced sample: T cells isolated from PBMCs. The sequence was obtained from a human donor in good health. CDR3 bases: TGTGCCACCAGCGAGGCCGGAGGTCGGAGGCAAGAAAAACTGTTTTTT. This codes for CATSEAGGRRQEKLFF. Drawing the rest from reference TRBV15 and TRBJ1-4, the complete variable domain is DAMVIQNPRYQVTQFGKPVTLSCSQTLNHNVMYWYQQKSSQAPKLLFHYYDKDFNNEADTPDNFQSRRPNTSFCFLDIRSPGLGDTAMYLCATSEAGGRRQEKLFFGSGTQLSVL.